This T cell receptor (beta chain) was recorded in a study of vaccination and CD4 T cells after COVID-19. Study at large: Overlapping peptides of the spike proteins of SARS-CoV-2, HCoV-NL63, HCoV-OC43 and HCoV-229E were used for cell stimulation.

For this clonotype: Its antigen is not known.

Study findings and constraints: 304 of 307 vaccine-specific clones from convalescent patients were spike mono-reactive.

Scientists ran DNA taken from cultured CD4+ T cells through the Oncomine TCR Beta short-read assay for sequencing. TCRdb analysed the PCR reads with MiXCR anew, one entry per CDR3 protein. Altogether 9,500 to 10,000 distinct CDR3 sequences are present, around 45% being singletons, with the ten largest covering less than 15%. CDR3 length equals 14 residues. The J segment lost 2 bases and the V segment lost 4 bases, leaving 2 bases of the junction unmatched. CDR1 and CDR2 from the germline V gene are MNHEY and SMNVEV (reference sequence). Treatment meaning: approximately nine-day PBMC culture with coronavirus spike peptide pools or control peptides (ViraFEST assay).

The clonotype comes from a human donor who had recovered from COVID-19. The specimen was CD4+ T cells from blood, cultured in vitro. J is TRBJ1-2 and V is TRBV27; 9 positions match TRBD1. The CDR3 loop reads CASSSGTGNYGYTF. In DNA form, the CDR3 reads TGTGCCAGCAGTTCTGGGACAGGGAACTATGGCTACACCTTC.